One sample yielded the 3 T cell receptor beta chains listed below, sequenced in a study of T cells in Graves' hyperthyroidism and ophthalmopathy. TCR beta CDR3 sequences were amplified from RNA transcripts. A first-round RT-PCR of the TCR CDR3 used the HTBI primer set. TCRdb re-derived calls from the multiplex PCR reads in MiXCR, one entry per CDR3 protein. The sample holds around 600,000 distinct CDR3 sequences; 11% to 15% are singletons and the top ten take 6.5% to 9%. The sample was blood. These TCRs come from a woman aged 18 to 35 with Graves' ophthalmopathy.

This clonotype showed up many times. The genes are TRBV27 and TRBJ1-2, with 11 bases matching TRBD1. This CDR3 is built from 14 residues. CDR1 is MNHEY and CDR2 is SMNVEV in the germline V gene (reference sequence). V lost 3 bases, J lost 7 bases, and 4 bases stayed unmatched. CDR3 bases: TGTGCCAGCAGTTTCGGACAGGGGGCTGGTGGCTACACCTTC. This codes for CASSFGQGAGGYTF.

This clonotype has a handful of counts. CDR3 in DNA: TGTGCCTGGAGTGACCCCGTGGGGGCCACAGATACGCAGTATTTT. Its translation: CAWSDPVGATDTQYF. The chain has TRBV30 and TRBJ2-3, with D maybe TRBD1 (6 bases). Germline CDR1 reads GTSNPN; CDR2 reads SVGIG (reference sequence). The V end lost 1 base, the J end lost 2 bases, and 13 bases lay between the germline ends. CDR3 length: 15 residues.

This clonotype turned up a few times. J is TRBJ2-4 and V is TRBV20-1; D unresolved. Deletions cut 0 bases from V and 0 bases from J, with 3 bases between. The CDR3 runs to 13 residues. Germline CDR1 and CDR2: DFQATT and SNEGSKA (reference sequence). The CDR3 DNA reads TGCAGTGCTAGAGAGCGAGCCAAAAACATTCAGTACTTC. Translation gives CSARERAKNIQYF.